This is a list of T cell receptor beta chains from one sample in a study of T cells expressing NK-cell markers. After re-calling the 5' RACE reads, TCRdb lists one entry per CDR3 protein, DNA absent. The ten most abundant clones cover about 55% of a sample with tens of thousands of distinct CDR3 sequences. Sequencing was carried out using blood T cells: a sorted CD56 or NKG2C T cell subset, CD4+ or CD8+ T cells, or bulk PBMC T cells (not recorded which). The receptor source for this set is a woman between 18 and 70 years old in good health. The CDR3 runs from the conserved cysteine through the conserved F or W.

CASVDWPATNEKLFF	TRBJ1-4	TRBV7-8
CASSDWASSSTDTQYF	TRBJ2-3	TRBV25-1
CASSFPRGLAGGGKDTQYF	TRBJ2-3	TRBV7-3
CASGLGFFNEQFF	TRBJ2-1	TRBV27
CASSFTGQLNEKLFF	TRBJ1-4	TRBV7-8
CASSPGTGTGNSPLHF	TRBJ1-6	TRBV6-1
CATTAGTTDTDTQYF	TRBJ2-3	TRBV15
CASSPLRAGDDEQYF	TRBJ2-7	TRBV11-1
CASSLTSGGTYNEQFF	TRBJ2-1	TRBV5-1
CAISVNGPSSYNEQFF	TRBJ2-1	TRBV10-3
CASSQTSAGELFF	TRBJ2-2	TRBV7-9
CASSAILLTTEAFF	TRBJ1-1	TRBV5-1
CASSLTGDWGQPQHF	TRBJ1-5	TRBV7-2
CASSPVEASPLPYEQYF	TRBJ2-7	TRBV28
CASSSGTGNNQPQHF	TRBJ1-5	TRBV19
CASSTLRGAAYNEQFF	TRBJ2-1	TRBV9
CASSLDLTGANYGYTF	TRBJ1-2	TRBV7-9
CASSLFEGGNTEAFF	TRBJ1-1	TRBV7-2
CASTTRGAAGTDTQYF	TRBJ2-3	TRBV12-3/TRBV12-4
CASKRVGSDEQFF	TRBJ2-1	TRBV2
CASSPSGLAGGNTGELFF	TRBJ2-2	TRBV7-8
CASSLLTYNEQFF	TRBJ2-1	TRBV7-6
CASSTSSGANVLTF	TRBJ2-6	TRBV12-3/TRBV12-4
CASSIDNASGGTSYEQYF	TRBJ2-7	TRBV3-1
CASNSGGHTDTQYF	TRBJ2-3	TRBV7-8
CASSRRGSYEQYF	TRBJ2-7	TRBV11-2
CASSHPGGGGPWNEQFF	TRBJ2-1	TRBV4-1
CATSRVRDITGELFF	TRBJ2-2	TRBV15
CASSLGGKTSYEQYF	TRBJ2-7	TRBV7-9
CASIGGDTSTDTQYF	TRBJ2-3	TRBV6-1
CASSLSGTSGSTDTQYF	TRBJ2-3	TRBV5-1
CASSPGQGLNEQFF	TRBJ2-1	TRBV6-1
CASRRTSGWDQETQYF	TRBJ2-5	TRBV5-1
CASSNNYNTEAFF	TRBJ1-1	TRBV21-1
CASSLWGGAVEAFF	TRBJ1-1	TRBV5-5
CASSPSRENEQFF	TRBJ2-1	TRBV7-2